A single sample gave rise to the 23 T cell receptor beta chains below, sequenced in a study of shared clonotypes between healthy human individuals. Assay: immunoSEQ multiplex PCR; the TCRdb copy retains only in-frame clones and omits some. The repertoire holds roughly 2.4 million clones, under 97% seen once, with approximately 0.13% in the top ten. Sequenced: naive CD4+ T cells sorted from blood. Sample subset: CD45RA+ positively selected. The receptor source for this set is a man aged 18 to 30 in good health.

The rearrangement links TRBV6-5 to TRBJ2-1; the D gene is possibly TRBD2 (6 bases). The CDR3 has 15 amino acids. Trimming shortened V by 3 bases and J by 0 bases, and 9 bases separated the two germline ends. CDR1 is MNHEY and CDR2 is SVGAGI in the germline V gene. In DNA form, the CDR3 reads TGTGCCAGCAGTTATTCGGGGGTCTCCTACAATGAGCAGTTCTTC. Translating it yields CASSYSGVSYNEQFF.

The chain carries TRBV5-6 and TRBJ2-1, with 12 bases aligning to TRBD2. The CDR3 length is 17 residues. Germline trimming cut 4 bases from V and 2 bases from J; bases unmatched to any gene: 7. The germline V gene encodes CDR1 SGHDT and CDR2 YYEEEE. CDR3 sequence: CASSLGLAGLTYNEQFF. The CDR3 nucleotides are TGTGCCAGCAGCCTAGGACTAGCGGGACTTACCTACAATGAGCAGTTCTTC.

The rearrangement links TRBV5-1 to TRBJ2-1; 12 bases line up with TRBD2. Germline V gene data show CDR1 as SGHRS and CDR2 as YFSETQ. This CDR3 spans 17 amino acids. V lost 4 bases and J lost 4; bases outside the gene matches: 9. CDR3 DNA sequence: TGCGCCAGCAGCCCGATGGTAGGACTAGCGGGATACAATGAGCAGTTCTTC. Translating gives CASSPMVGLAGYNEQFF. Variable domain in full (rest from reference TRBV5-1 and TRBJ2-1): KAGVTQTPRYLIKTRGQQVTLSCSPISGHRSVSWYQQTPGQGLQFLFEYFSETQRNKGNFPGRFSGRQFSNSRSEMNVSTLELGDSALYLCASSPMVGLAGYNEQFFGPGTRLTVL.

The gene calls are TRBV5-1 and TRBJ1-1; D ambiguous. The CDR3 covers 13 residues. V lost 0 bases to trimming and J lost 3 bases, with 6 bases between them. CDR1 is SGHRS and CDR2 is YFSETQ in the germline V gene. The CDR3 here is CASSLDADTEAFF. CDR3 DNA sequence: TGCGCCAGCAGCTTGGACGCTGACACTGAAGCTTTCTTT.

The V call is TRBV2, the J call TRBJ1-5, with 9 bases fitting TRBD1. This CDR3 is 15 amino acids long. The germline gives CDR1 SNHLY, CDR2 FYNNEI. The J segment lost 6 bases and the V segment lost 7 bases, leaving 10 bases of the junction unmatched. CDR3 region: CASTSGTGMRQPQHF. The CDR3 DNA reads TGTGCCAGCACCTCCGGGACAGGGATGCGTCAGCCCCAGCATTTT.

The chain uses TRBV15 and TRBJ2-7; D is uncertain. The CDR3 totals 15 residues. The V gene lost 0 bases and the J gene lost 2 bases, with 11 bases spanning the gap. Germline CDR1 is LNHNV and CDR2 is YYDKDF (reference sequence). The CDR3 here is CATSRDVMGPYEQYF. The DNA of the CDR3 is TGTGCCACCAGCAGAGACGTAATGGGCCCCTACGAGCAGTACTTC.

As concerns this clone: Other DNA sequences in the same sample also yield this CDR3. This chain links TRBV18 with TRBJ1-1; D gene unclear. Trimming pared 3 bases from V and 1 base from J, leaving 6 bases between. The V gene's germline CDR1 is KGHSH and CDR2 LQKENI. The CDR3 spans 13 residues. As DNA, the CDR3 is TGTGCCAGCTCACCTACAAGGAACACTGAAGCTTTCTTT. Translating gives CASSPTRNTEAFF.

This clone was found once. V gene TRBV5-1 combines with J gene TRBJ2-1, with unresolved D. CDR3 length: 17 amino acids. CDR1 is SGHRS, CDR2 YFSETQ, per germline. The V end lost 4 bases, the J end lost 0 bases, and 17 bases lay between the germline ends. The CDR3 loop reads CASSHRESKSSYNEQFF. The CDR3 nucleotides read TGCGCCAGCAGCCATCGTGAAAGCAAGAGCTCCTACAATGAGCAGTTCTTC.

This chain uses TRBV5-1 with TRBJ2-2; D gene ambiguous. This CDR3 region has 11 residues. V lost 0 bases to trimming and J lost 7 bases, with 1 base between them. The germline V gene encodes CDR1 SGHRS and CDR2 YFSETQ. The CDR3 sequence: CASSLDGELFF. The CDR3 DNA reads TGCGCCAGCAGCTTGGACGGGGAGCTGTTTTTT. Full variable domain (rest looked up from reference TRBV5-1 and TRBJ2-2): KAGVTQTPRYLIKTRGQQVTLSCSPISGHRSVSWYQQTPGQGLQFLFEYFSETQRNKGNFPGRFSGRQFSNSRSEMNVSTLELGDSALYLCASSLDGELFFGEGSRLTVL.

This chain links TRBV9 with TRBJ2-7, with TRBD1 as a possible D gene (6 bases). This CDR3 spans 12 amino acids. CDR1 and CDR2 (germline): SGDLS, YYNGEE. Deletions cut 5 bases from V and 4 bases from J, with 10 bases between. CDR3 sequence (DNA): TGTGCCAGCAGTTTACAGGGTTACGAGCAGTACTTC. Its protein is CASSLQGYEQYF.

J is TRBJ1-4 and V is TRBV7-8; 9 bases map to TRBD1. Unmatched junction bases numbered 3, after V lost 5 bases and J lost 8 bases. There are 13 residues in the CDR3. Germline CDR1 and CDR2: SGHVS and FQNEAQ. CDR3 amino acids: CASSADRGEKLFF. In nucleotides, the CDR3 is TGTGCCAGCAGCGCCGACAGGGGGGAAAAACTGTTTTTT.

The chain joins TRBV11-2 to TRBJ2-2; weak D call: TRBD2 (6 bases). The CDR3 spans 18 residues. Per the germline V gene, CDR1 is SGHAT and CDR2 is FQNNGV. Trimming shortened V by 5 bases and J by 7 bases, and 26 bases separated the two germline ends. The CDR3 DNA reads TGTGCCAGCAGCCCGGTCGGGGGTCCGAAAAGGTTGGGCGGGGAGCTGTTTTTT. It encodes CASSPVGGPKRLGGELFF. The full variable domain, with the rest looked up from reference TRBV11-2 and TRBJ2-2, is EAGVAQSPRYKIIEKRQSVAFWCNPISGHATLYWYQQILGQGPKLLIQFQNNGVVDDSQLPKDRFSAERLKGVDSTLKIQPAKLEDSAVYLCASSPVGGPKRLGGELFFGEGSRLTVL.

The chain employs TRBV30 and TRBJ2-5; TRBD2 might be the D (6 bases). The germline gives CDR1 GTSNPN, CDR2 SVGIG (reference sequence). This CDR3 is 12 amino acids long. V was clipped by 3 bases and J by 4 bases, with 9 bases between them. The CDR3 spells CAWRASVETQYF. CDR3 DNA sequence: TGTGCCTGGAGGGCTAGCGTAGAGACCCAGTACTTC.

V usage is TRBV6-5 and J usage is TRBJ2-2, with D perhaps matching TRBD2 (7 bases). The CDR3 contains 13 residues. Trimming took off 11 bases at V and 4 bases at J, with 14 bases between the two ends. CDR1 MNHEY and CDR2 SVGAGI come from the germline V gene. CDR3 amino acids: CAGRRGPTGELFF. CDR3 bases: TGTGCCGGAAGGCGGGGGCCCACCGGGGAGCTGTTTTTT.

This sequence joins TRBV7-2 and TRBJ2-7; D might be TRBD1 (7 bases). V was pared by 7 bases and J by 3 bases, with 16 bases between. Germline V gives CDR1 SGHTA, CDR2 FQGNSA. The CDR3 length is 14 residues. CDR3 DNA: TGTGCCAGCACGGAGGGACAGCAATTCTACGAGCAGTACTTC. Residues: CASTEGQQFYEQYF.

This chain uses TRBV6-6 with TRBJ2-7; 8 bases line up with TRBD1. The CDR3 runs to 16 residues. Germline lookup yields CDR1 MNHNY and CDR2 SVGAGI (reference sequence). Trimming cost V 0 bases and J 2 bases; bases outside gene matches: 6. The CDR3 DNA follows: TGTGCCAGCAGTTACTCGACGGGACAGGAGCCCTACGAGCAGTACTTC. Translation gives CASSYSTGQEPYEQYF.

V gene TRBV27 combines with J gene TRBJ2-2; 7 positions match TRBD2. Germline V gene sequence: CDR1 MNHEY, CDR2 SMNVEV (reference sequence). The CDR3 totals 14 residues. V trimming: 3 bases; J trimming: 11 bases; junction bases outside the gene matches: 9. The CDR3, as DNA: TGTGCCAGCAGTTTGCGCAGGGAGGGGACTGAGCTGTTTTTT. It is translated as CASSLRREGTELFF.

The chain employs TRBV11-2 and TRBJ1-3, with D possibly TRBD1 on 6 matching bases. Deletions cut 5 bases from V and 1 base from J, with 12 bases between. CDR1 is SGHAT and CDR2 is FQNNGV in the germline V gene. The CDR3 totals 15 residues. The CDR3 sequence: CASSPLTGSGNTIYF. Written as DNA, the CDR3 is TGTGCCAGCAGCCCCTTGACAGGATCTGGAAACACCATATATTTT.

This clone showed up just once. The chain combines TRBV10-3 with TRBJ2-3; D is perhaps TRBD2 (7 bases). The V gene lost 2 bases and the J gene lost 2 bases, with 14 bases spanning the gap. The CDR3 length is 16 residues. Germline V CDR1 and CDR2: ENHRY, SYGVKD. The CDR3 nucleotides are TGTGCCATCAGTGAGGGTGGGAGGGGGAACACAGATACGCAGTATTTT. Its translation: CAISEGGRGNTDTQYF.

This chain uses TRBV9 with TRBJ2-5; TRBD1 agrees at 9 bases. Germline lookup yields CDR1 SGDLS and CDR2 YYNGEE. The CDR3 length is 15 residues. V was clipped by 0 bases and J by 5 bases; unmatched bases: 5. This CDR3 reads CASSVVGQGLETQYF. The CDR3 bases are TGTGCCAGCAGCGTAGTGGGACAGGGATTGGAGACCCAGTACTTC.

Of note for this clone: Additional DNA sequences in this sample encode the identical CDR3. The chain links TRBV7-2 to TRBJ2-7; D gene uncertain. CDR1 SGHTA and CDR2 FQGNSA come from the germline V gene. This CDR3 spans 13 amino acids. V lost 1 base, J lost 3 bases, and 7 bases lay in between. The CDR3 reads CASSLGRNYEQYF. Written as DNA, the CDR3 is TGTGCCAGCAGCTTAGGCAGAAACTACGAGCAGTACTTC.

The CDR3, as DNA: TGCGCCAGCAGCCAGGAAACCAAGGCTCGGGACACCGGGGAGCTGTTTTTT. Translation: CASSQETKARDTGELFF. The V call is TRBV4-1, the J call TRBJ2-2; D is undetermined. Germline V gene lookup returns CDR1 MGHRA and CDR2 YSYEKL. Trimming left V 3 bases short and J 3 bases short, with 17 bases between. This CDR3 has 17 amino acids.

This clone was detected once. In DNA, the CDR3 is TGCAGCGTTAGCCGGGACCCTTCATACGAGCAGTACTTC. Protein product: CSVSRDPSYEQYF. This chain joins TRBV29-1 and TRBJ2-7; the D call may be TRBD1 or TRBD2 (5 bases each). Trimming cost V 5 bases and J 4 bases, with 15 bases left between them. CDR1 and CDR2 from the germline V gene are SQVTM and ANQGSEA. The CDR3 runs to 13 residues.